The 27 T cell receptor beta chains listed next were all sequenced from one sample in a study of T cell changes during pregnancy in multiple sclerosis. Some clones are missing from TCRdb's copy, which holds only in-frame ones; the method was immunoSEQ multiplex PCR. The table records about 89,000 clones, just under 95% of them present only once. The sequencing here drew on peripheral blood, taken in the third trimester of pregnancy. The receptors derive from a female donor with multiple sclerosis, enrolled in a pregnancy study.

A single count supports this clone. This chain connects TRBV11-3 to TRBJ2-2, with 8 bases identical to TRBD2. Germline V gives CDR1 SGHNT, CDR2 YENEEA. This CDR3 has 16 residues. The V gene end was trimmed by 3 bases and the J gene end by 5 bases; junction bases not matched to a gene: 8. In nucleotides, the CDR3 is TGTGCCAGCAGCTTGTACAGCGGGAGAGCGACCGGGGAGCTGTTTTTT. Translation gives CASSLYSGRATGELFF. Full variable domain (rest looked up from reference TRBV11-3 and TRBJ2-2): EAGVVQSPRYKIIEKKQPVAFWCNPISGHNTLYWYLQNLGQGPELLIRYENEEAVDDSQLPKDRFSAERLKGVDSTLKIQPAELGDSAVYLCASSLYSGRATGELFFGEGSRLTVL.

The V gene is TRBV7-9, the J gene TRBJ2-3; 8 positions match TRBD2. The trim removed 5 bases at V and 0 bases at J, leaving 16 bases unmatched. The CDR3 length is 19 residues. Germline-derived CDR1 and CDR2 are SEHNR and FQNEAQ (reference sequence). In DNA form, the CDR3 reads TGTGCCAGCAGCCCCGTGGGTGCGGGAGGCCGATGGAGCACAGATACGCAGTATTTT. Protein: CASSPVGAGGRWSTDTQYF.

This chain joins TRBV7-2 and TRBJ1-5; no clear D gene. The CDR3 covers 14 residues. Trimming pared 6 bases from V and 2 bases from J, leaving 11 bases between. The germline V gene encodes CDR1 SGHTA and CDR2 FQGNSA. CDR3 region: CASREDVGNQPQHF. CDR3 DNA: TGTGCCAGCAGGGAGGACGTCGGCAATCAGCCCCAGCATTTT.

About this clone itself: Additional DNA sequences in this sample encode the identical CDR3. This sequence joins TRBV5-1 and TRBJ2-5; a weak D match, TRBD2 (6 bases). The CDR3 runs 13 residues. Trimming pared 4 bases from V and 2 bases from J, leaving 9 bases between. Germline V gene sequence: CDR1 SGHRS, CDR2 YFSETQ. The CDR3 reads CASSPGLQETQYF. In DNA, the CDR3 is TGCGCCAGCAGCCCGGGACTTCAAGAGACCCAGTACTTC.

CDR3 amino acids: CASSQPRRGTYEQYF. The CDR3 bases are TGCGCCAGCAGCCAACCCCGCCGGGGGACCTACGAGCAGTACTTC. The chain uses TRBV4-1 and TRBJ2-7; possibly TRBD2 for D (6 bases). Deletions cut 2 bases from V and 2 bases from J, with 13 bases between. Germline V gene data show CDR1 as MGHRA and CDR2 as YSYEKL. This CDR3 region has 15 residues.

The CDR3 DNA sequence: TGTGCCAGCAGATTGTCCAGGGCGTTGTATGGCTACACCTTC. This gives the protein CASRLSRALYGYTF. V usage is TRBV2 and J usage is TRBJ1-2; TRBD1 might be the D (5 bases). Germline V gives CDR1 SNHLY, CDR2 FYNNEI. V was trimmed by 6 bases and J by 5 bases, leaving 16 bases between them. This CDR3 is 14 amino acids long. The full variable domain, rest sourced from reference TRBV2 and TRBJ1-2, is EPEVTQTPSHQVTQMGQEVILRCVPISNHLYFYWYRQILGQKVEFLVSFYNNEISEKSEIFDDQFSVERPDGSNFTLKIRSTKLEDSAMYFCASRLSRALYGYTFGSGTRLTVV.

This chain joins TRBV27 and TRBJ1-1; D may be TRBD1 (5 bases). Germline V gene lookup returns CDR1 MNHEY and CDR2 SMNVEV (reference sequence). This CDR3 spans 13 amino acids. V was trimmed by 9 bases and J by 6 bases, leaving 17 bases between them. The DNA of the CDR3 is TGTGCCAGTTCTCCTCAGGGTACGTCTGAAGCTTTCTTT. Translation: CASSPQGTSEAFF.

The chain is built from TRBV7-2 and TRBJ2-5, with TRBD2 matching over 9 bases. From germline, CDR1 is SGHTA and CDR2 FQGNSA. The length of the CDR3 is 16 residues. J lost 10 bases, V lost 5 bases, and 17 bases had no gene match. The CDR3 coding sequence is TGTGCCAGCAGCCACGGGGGCGGGAGGGCAGGTGGTGACCAGTACTTC. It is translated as CASSHGGGRAGGDQYF.

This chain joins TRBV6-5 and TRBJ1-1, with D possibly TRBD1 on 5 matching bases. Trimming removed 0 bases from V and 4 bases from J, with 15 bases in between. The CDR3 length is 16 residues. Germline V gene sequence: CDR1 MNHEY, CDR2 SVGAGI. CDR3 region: CASSYSGGLGGTEAFF. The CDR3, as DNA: TGTGCCAGCAGTTACTCGGGGGGACTGGGAGGCACTGAAGCTTTCTTT.

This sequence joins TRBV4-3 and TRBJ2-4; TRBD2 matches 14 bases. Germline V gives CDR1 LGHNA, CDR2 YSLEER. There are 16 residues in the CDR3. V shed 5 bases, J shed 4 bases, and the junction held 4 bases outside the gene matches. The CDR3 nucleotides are TGCGCCAGCAGCGCCCGACTAGCGGGAGGGAAAAACATTCAGTACTTC. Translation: CASSARLAGGKNIQYF.

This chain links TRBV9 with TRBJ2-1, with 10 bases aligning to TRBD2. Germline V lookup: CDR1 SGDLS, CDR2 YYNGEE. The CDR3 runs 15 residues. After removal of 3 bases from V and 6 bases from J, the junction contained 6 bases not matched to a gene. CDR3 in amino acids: CASSDRLAGPNEQFF. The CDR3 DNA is TGTGCCAGCAGCGACCGACTAGCGGGCCCCAATGAGCAGTTCTTC. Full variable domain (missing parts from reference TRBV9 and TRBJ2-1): DSGVTQTPKHLITATGQRVTLRCSPRSGDLSVYWYQQSLDQGLQFLIQYYNGEERAKGNILERFSAQQFPDLHSELNLSSLELGDSALYFCASSDRLAGPNEQFFGPGTRLTVL.

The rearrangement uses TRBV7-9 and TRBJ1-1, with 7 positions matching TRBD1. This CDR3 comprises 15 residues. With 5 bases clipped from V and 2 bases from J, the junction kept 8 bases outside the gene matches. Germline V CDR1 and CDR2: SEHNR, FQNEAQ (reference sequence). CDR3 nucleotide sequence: TGTGCCAGCAGCCTCCGACAGGGCCCTAACACTGAAGCTTTCTTT. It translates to CASSLRQGPNTEAFF.

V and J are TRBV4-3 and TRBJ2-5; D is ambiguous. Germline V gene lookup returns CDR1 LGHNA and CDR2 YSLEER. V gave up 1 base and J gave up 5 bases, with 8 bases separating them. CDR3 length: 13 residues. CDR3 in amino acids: CASSQGVGETQYF. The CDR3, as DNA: TGCGCCAGCAGCCAAGGAGTCGGGGAGACCCAGTACTTC.

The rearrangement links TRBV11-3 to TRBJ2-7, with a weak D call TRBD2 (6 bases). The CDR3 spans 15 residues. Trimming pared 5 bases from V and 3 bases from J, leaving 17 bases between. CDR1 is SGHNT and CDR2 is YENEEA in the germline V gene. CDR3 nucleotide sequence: TGTGCCAGCAGCCCCGAGCGGCGGGGCAACTACGAGCAGTACTTC. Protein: CASSPERRGNYEQYF. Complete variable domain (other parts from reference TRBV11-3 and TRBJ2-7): EAGVVQSPRYKIIEKKQPVAFWCNPISGHNTLYWYLQNLGQGPELLIRYENEEAVDDSQLPKDRFSAERLKGVDSTLKIQPAELGDSAVYLCASSPERRGNYEQYFGPGTRLTVT.

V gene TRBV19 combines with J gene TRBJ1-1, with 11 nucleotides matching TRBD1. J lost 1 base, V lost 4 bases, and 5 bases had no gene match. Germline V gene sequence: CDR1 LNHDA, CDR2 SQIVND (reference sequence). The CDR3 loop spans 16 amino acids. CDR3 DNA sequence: TGTGCCAGTAGTAGAACCGGGACAGGGGGGAACACTGAAGCTTTCTTT. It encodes CASSRTGTGGNTEAFF.

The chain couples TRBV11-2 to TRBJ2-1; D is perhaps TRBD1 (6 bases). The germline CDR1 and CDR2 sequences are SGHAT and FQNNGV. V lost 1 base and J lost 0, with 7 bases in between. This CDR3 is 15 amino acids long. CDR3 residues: CASSLVGGSYNEQFF. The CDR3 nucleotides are TGTGCCAGCAGCTTAGTAGGGGGCTCCTACAATGAGCAGTTCTTC. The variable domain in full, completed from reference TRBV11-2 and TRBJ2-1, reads EAGVAQSPRYKIIEKRQSVAFWCNPISGHATLYWYQQILGQGPKLLIQFQNNGVVDDSQLPKDRFSAERLKGVDSTLKIQPAKLEDSAVYLCASSLVGGSYNEQFFGPGTRLTVL.

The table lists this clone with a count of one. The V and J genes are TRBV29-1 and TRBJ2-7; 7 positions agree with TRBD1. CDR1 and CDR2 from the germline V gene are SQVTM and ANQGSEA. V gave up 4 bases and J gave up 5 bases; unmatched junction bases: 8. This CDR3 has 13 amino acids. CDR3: CSVAGGFPNEQYF. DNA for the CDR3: TGCAGCGTTGCAGGGGGATTCCCCAACGAGCAGTACTTC.

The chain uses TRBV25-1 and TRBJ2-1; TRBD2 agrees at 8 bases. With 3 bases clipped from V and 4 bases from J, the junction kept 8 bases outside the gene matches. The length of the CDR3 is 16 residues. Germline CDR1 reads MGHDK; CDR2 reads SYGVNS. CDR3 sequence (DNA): TGTGCCAGCAGTGACGCCGGGACTAGAGGTTACAATGAGCAGTTCTTC. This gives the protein CASSDAGTRGYNEQFF.

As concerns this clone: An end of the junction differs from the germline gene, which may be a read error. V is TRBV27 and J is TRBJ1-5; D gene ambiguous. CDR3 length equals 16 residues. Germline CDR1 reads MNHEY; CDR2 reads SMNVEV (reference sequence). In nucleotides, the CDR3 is TGTGCCAGCAGTTTATCCAGACACCCTAGCGATCAGCCCCAGCATTTT. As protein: CASSLSRHPSDQPQHF.

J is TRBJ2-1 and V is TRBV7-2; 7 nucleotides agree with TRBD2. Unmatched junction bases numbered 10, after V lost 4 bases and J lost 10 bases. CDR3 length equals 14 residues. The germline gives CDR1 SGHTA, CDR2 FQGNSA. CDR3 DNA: TGTGCCAGCAGCTGGGGAGGGGCGGGTAGCGAGCAGTTCTTC. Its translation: CASSWGGAGSEQFF. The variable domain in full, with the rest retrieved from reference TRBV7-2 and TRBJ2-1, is GAGVSQSPSNKVTEKGKDVELRCDPISGHTALYWYRQSLGQGLEFLIYFQGNSAPDKSGLPSDRFSAERTGGSVSTLTIQRTQQEDSAVYLCASSWGGAGSEQFFGPGTRLTVL.

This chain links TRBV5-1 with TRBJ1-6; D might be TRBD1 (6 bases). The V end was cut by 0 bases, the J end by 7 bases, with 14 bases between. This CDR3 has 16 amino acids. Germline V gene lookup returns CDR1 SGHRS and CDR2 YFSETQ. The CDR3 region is CASSLEQGRNNSPLHF. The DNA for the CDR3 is TGCGCCAGCAGCTTGGAACAGGGCCGAAACAATTCACCCCTCCACTTT.

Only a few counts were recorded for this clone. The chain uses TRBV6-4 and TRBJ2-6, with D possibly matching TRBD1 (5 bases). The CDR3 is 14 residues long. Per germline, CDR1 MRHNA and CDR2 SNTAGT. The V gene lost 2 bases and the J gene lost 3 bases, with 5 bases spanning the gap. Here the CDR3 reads CASSDRGGANVLTF. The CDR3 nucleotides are TGTGCCAGCAGTGACAGGGGTGGGGCCAACGTCCTGACTTTC.

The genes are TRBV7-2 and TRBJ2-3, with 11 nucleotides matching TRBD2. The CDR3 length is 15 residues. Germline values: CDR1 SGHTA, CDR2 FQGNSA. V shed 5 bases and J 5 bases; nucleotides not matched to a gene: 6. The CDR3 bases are TGTGCCAGCAGCATTAGCGGGAGGGCCCAAGATACGCAGTATTTT. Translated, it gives CASSISGRAQDTQYF.

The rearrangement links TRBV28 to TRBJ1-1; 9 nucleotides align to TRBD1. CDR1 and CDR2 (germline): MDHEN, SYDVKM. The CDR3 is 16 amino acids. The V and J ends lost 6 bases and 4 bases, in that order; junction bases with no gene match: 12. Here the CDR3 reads CASRKTGGWGGTEAFF. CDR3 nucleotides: TGTGCCAGCAGGAAAACAGGGGGCTGGGGGGGCACTGAAGCTTTCTTT.

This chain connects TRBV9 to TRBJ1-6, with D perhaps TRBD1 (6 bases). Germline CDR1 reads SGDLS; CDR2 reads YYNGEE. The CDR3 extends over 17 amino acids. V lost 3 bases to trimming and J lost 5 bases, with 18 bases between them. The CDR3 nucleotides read TGTGCCAGCAGCGGACTCGATAACAGGGCCGATAATTCACCCCTCCACTTT. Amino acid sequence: CASSGLDNRADNSPLHF.

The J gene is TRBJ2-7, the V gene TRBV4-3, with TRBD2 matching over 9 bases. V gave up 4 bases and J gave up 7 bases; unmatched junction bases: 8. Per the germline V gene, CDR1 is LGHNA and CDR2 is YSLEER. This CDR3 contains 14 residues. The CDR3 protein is CASSPAGGPREQYF. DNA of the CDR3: TGCGCCAGCAGCCCCGCGGGAGGGCCTCGTGAGCAGTACTTC.

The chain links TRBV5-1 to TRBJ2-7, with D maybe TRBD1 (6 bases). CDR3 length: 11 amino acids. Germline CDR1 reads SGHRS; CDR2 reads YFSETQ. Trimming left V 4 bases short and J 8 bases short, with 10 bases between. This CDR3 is CASSPGGQQYF. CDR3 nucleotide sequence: TGCGCCAGCAGCCCTGGGGGCCAGCAGTACTTC.